What follows are 18 T cell receptor beta chains derived from one specimen sequenced in a study of T cells after yellow fever vaccination. TCRdb reanalysed the 5' RACE reads using MiXCR and keeps one entry per CDR3 protein. The table has roughly 190,000 distinct CDR3 sequences, 11% seen once. This sample comprised CD8+ T cells sorted from PBMCs, obtained 15 days after the yellow fever booster vaccination. These receptors were taken from a man aged 18 to 29 who received the YFV17D yellow fever vaccine.

The CDR3: CASSNAGQGAGYTF. CDR3 nucleotides: TGCGCCAGCAGTAACGCGGGACAGGGTGCTGGCTACACCTTC. The V and J genes are TRBV4-3 and TRBJ1-2, with TRBD1 matching 9 bases. CDR3 length equals 14 residues. Trimming took 6 bases from V and 7 from J; bases not matched to a gene: 9. Per germline, CDR1 LGHNA and CDR2 YSLEER.

The chain has TRBV6-6 and TRBJ2-5; 8 nucleotides align to TRBD1. V was clipped by 0 bases and J by 5 bases; unmatched bases: 5. CDR1 MNHNY and CDR2 SVGAGI come from the germline V gene (reference sequence). This CDR3 has 15 residues. The CDR3 DNA reads TGTGCCAGCAGTTACTCGGGGACAGGCGGCGAGACCCAGTACTTC. Its protein is CASSYSGTGGETQYF.

The rearrangement uses TRBV7-9 and TRBJ2-1; possibly TRBD2 for D (6 bases). Germline loops: CDR1 SEHNR, CDR2 FQNEAQ (reference sequence). V was pared by 3 bases and J by 10 bases, with 19 bases between. The CDR3 is 15 amino acids. CDR3 coding DNA: TGTGCCAGCAGCTTTGGCGGGGCGATGGCCCGGGAGCAGTTCTTC. Protein sequence: CASSFGGAMAREQFF.

The chain has TRBV7-2 and TRBJ2-3, with TRBD2 matching over 9 bases. J gave up 3 bases and V 5 bases, and 12 bases lay outside the gene matches. Germline CDR1 and CDR2: SGHTA and FQGNSA. This CDR3 region has 17 residues. Here the CDR3 DNA reads TGTGCCAGCAGCACGGGAGTAGCGGGGGTGTTAACAGATACGCAGTATTTT. This codes for CASSTGVAGVLTDTQYF.

This clonotype was detected many times. The chain recombines TRBV6-5 with TRBJ1-1, with D maybe TRBD1 (6 bases). The CDR3 runs 14 residues. The germline V and J ends were trimmed by 2 bases and 1 base, with 8 bases remaining between them. Germline CDR1 MNHEY, CDR2 SVGAGI. This chain's CDR3 is CASSYGGQNTEAFF. CDR3 DNA sequence: TGTGCCAGCAGTTACGGGGGGCAGAACACTGAAGCTTTCTTT.

The chain joins TRBV20-1 to TRBJ2-7; 10 nucleotides line up with TRBD2. V gave up 1 base and J gave up 4 bases; unmatched junction bases: 10. Per the germline V gene, CDR1 is DFQATT and CDR2 is SNEGSKA (reference sequence). This CDR3 has 16 amino acids. CDR3 DNA sequence: TGCAGTGCTAGAGCTGGTAGCGGGGGGTTCTGGTACGAGCAGTACTTC. Translating it yields CSARAGSGGFWYEQYF.

This clonotype was recorded many times. The chain is built from TRBV28 and TRBJ1-6, with 8 bases aligning to TRBD1. The germline gives CDR1 MDHEN, CDR2 SYDVKM. The CDR3 covers 18 residues. V was clipped by 6 bases and J by 0 bases; unmatched bases: 10. CDR3 loop: CASSPYDRGYSYNSPLHF. The DNA for the CDR3 is TGTGCCAGCAGCCCCTACGACAGGGGCTACTCCTATAATTCACCCCTCCACTTT.

The chain combines TRBV4-3 with TRBJ2-7; tentative D call: TRBD2 (5 bases). The V gene's germline CDR1 is LGHNA and CDR2 YSLEER. Trimming removed 1 base at V and 2 bases at J, with 6 bases between. The CDR3 sequence is 13 residues long. The DNA for the CDR3 is TGCGCCAGCAGCCAAGGGGAGACCTACGAGCAGTACTTC. Translation gives CASSQGETYEQYF.

V gene TRBV6-5 combines with J gene TRBJ2-3, with D unclear. Trimming cost V 1 base and J 0 bases, with 14 bases left between them. Germline V gives CDR1 MNHEY, CDR2 SVGAGI. CDR3 length: 17 amino acids. The CDR3 loop is CASSYFALTTSTDTQYF. The CDR3 region has the DNA TGTGCCAGCAGTTACTTCGCTCTAACTACTAGCACAGATACGCAGTATTTT.

This clonotype was counted only a few times. The genes are TRBV4-1 and TRBJ1-1; 9 nucleotides agree with TRBD1. This CDR3 has 18 residues. Per germline, CDR1 MGHRA and CDR2 YSYEKL. The V gene end was trimmed by 0 bases and the J gene end by 1 base; junction bases not matched to a gene: 9. CDR3 loop: CASSQDQIGQGTNTEAFF. Here the CDR3 DNA reads TGCGCCAGCAGCCAAGATCAAATAGGACAGGGGACGAACACTGAAGCTTTCTTT.

This clonotype was detected a few times. The chain combines TRBV7-2 with TRBJ1-2; no firm D call. Between the trimmed V and J ends, which lost 1 base and 2 bases, there was a span of 11 bases. CDR1 is SGHTA, CDR2 FQGNSA, per germline. The CDR3 consists of 15 residues. DNA for the CDR3: TGTGCCAGCAGCTTAGGATTTACAACAAACTATGGCTACACCTTC. Translation: CASSLGFTTNYGYTF. Combining the CDR3 with reference TRBV7-2 and TRBJ1-2 gives the whole variable domain GAGVSQSPSNKVTEKGKDVELRCDPISGHTALYWYRQSLGQGLEFLIYFQGNSAPDKSGLPSDRFSAERTGGSVSTLTIQRTQQEDSAVYLCASSLGFTTNYGYTFGSGTRLTVV.

This chain connects TRBV7-6 to TRBJ2-3; D assignment may be TRBD1 or TRBD2 (6 bases each). Germline values: CDR1 SGHVS, CDR2 FNYEAQ. Trimming left V 2 bases short and J 4 bases short, with 7 bases between. This CDR3 is 13 amino acids long. The CDR3 nucleotides read TGTGCCAGCAGCTTAAGGGGGGCAGATACGCAGTATTTT. Translation: CASSLRGADTQYF.

This clonotype came up a few times. The chain has TRBV2 and TRBJ1-4; possibly TRBD1 for D (5 bases). The CDR3 loop spans 15 amino acids. The germline V and J ends were trimmed by 7 bases and 7 bases, with 19 bases remaining between them. CDR1 is SNHLY, CDR2 FYNNEI, per germline. This chain's CDR3 is CASTTDRGSSEKLFF. The CDR3 region has the DNA TGTGCCAGCACGACCGACCGGGGCTCAAGTGAAAAACTGTTTTTT.

The sample holds a few counts of this clonotype. V is TRBV14 and J is TRBJ1-6; D call uncertain. The length of the CDR3 is 17 residues. The germline gives CDR1 SGHDN, CDR2 FVKESK. With 4 bases removed from V and 0 bases from J, the gap between germline ends came to 13 bases. In DNA, the CDR3 is TGTGCCAGCAGCCTCGGACGAAAGAGCTCCTATAATTCACCCCTCCACTTT. Translation gives CASSLGRKSSYNSPLHF.

This clonotype was detected a few times. The chain joins TRBV15 to TRBJ2-1, with D perhaps TRBD1 (6 bases). Per germline, CDR1 LNHNV and CDR2 YYDKDF (reference sequence). V was trimmed by 3 bases and J by 0 bases, leaving 9 bases between them. The CDR3 consists of 15 residues. The CDR3 loop reads CATSRDSPSYNEQFF. DNA for the CDR3: TGTGCCACCAGCAGGGACAGTCCCTCCTACAATGAGCAGTTCTTC.

In this sample, this clonotype turned up a few times. The chain couples TRBV15 to TRBJ1-1; D remains ambiguous. Between the trimmed V and J ends, which lost 2 bases and 2 bases, there was a span of 12 bases. Germline CDR1 reads LNHNV; CDR2 reads YYDKDF (reference sequence). The CDR3 covers 15 residues. CDR3 residues: CATSRSGWENTEAFF. In DNA form, the CDR3 reads TGTGCCACCAGCAGATCGGGGTGGGAAAACACTGAAGCTTTCTTT.

The rearrangement uses TRBV7-9 and TRBJ1-6, with a possible D match to TRBD1 (5 bases). V was pared by 0 bases and J by 7 bases, with 10 bases between. The CDR3 contains 15 residues. The germline gives CDR1 SEHNR, CDR2 FQNEAQ (reference sequence). The CDR3 DNA reads TGTGCCAGCAGCTTAGCTGGGACCAAGAATTCACCCCTCCACTTT. It is translated as CASSLAGTKNSPLHF.

The V and J genes are TRBV6-1 and TRBJ2-7; no clear D. Germline-derived CDR1 and CDR2 are MNHNS and SASEGT. The V end was cut by 3 bases, the J end by 3 bases, with 9 bases between. The CDR3 totals 13 residues. DNA for the CDR3: TGTGCCAGCAGTGAGGCTATAAGCTACGAGCAGTACGTC. Translated: CASSEAISYEQYV.